The T cell receptor beta chain described here comes from a study of shared clonotypes between healthy human individuals. Repertoires were generated with immunoSEQ multiplex PCR, while TCRdb's copy carries only in-frame clones and drops some. The table records around 1.6 million clones, approximately 98% of them present only once. V shed 1 base and J shed 12 bases, with 13 bases lying between them. The germline V gene has CDR1 SGHAT and CDR2 FQNNGV. The CDR3 consists of 13 residues. The rearrangement joins TRBV11-2 to TRBJ2-1; D remains unclear. Sequences were obtained from naive CD4+ T cells sorted from blood. Subset described: CD45RA+ positively selected. The clonotype comes from a man aged 30 to 45 in good health. CDR3 DNA sequence: TGTGCCAGCAGCTTAGTGTACGCGGTCGTGCAGTTCTTC. Translated, it gives CASSLVYAVVQFF.